The 31 T cell receptor beta chains in this list originate from one sample, sequenced in a study of shared clonotypes between healthy human individuals (dated by TCRdb to 2018 to 2021). The library came from the immunoSEQ multiplex PCR assay. As stored in TCRdb, this immuneACCESS dataset retains in-frame rearrangements with V and J assigned. A fraction of the clones does not appear; measured against another copy, unresolved V genes explain less than half of the discrepancy, and the remainder lacks a known reason. The sample has over 400,000 clones on record, about 96% of them singletons. The ten largest account for approximately 0.067% of the sample. The sample comprised naive CD4+ T cells sorted from blood. What the cell subset or site label conveys for this sample: CD45RA+ positively selected. The receptor source for this set is a young woman in good health.

CDR3 amino acids: CASSYRTPGTGYYEQYF. DNA of the CDR3: TGTGCCAGCAGTTATAGAACTCCCGGGACAGGGTACTACGAGCAGTACTTC. The chain employs TRBV27 and TRBJ2-7, with 9 nucleotides matching TRBD1. The germline gives CDR1 MNHEY, CDR2 SMNVEV (reference sequence). This CDR3 has 17 amino acids. Unmatched junction bases numbered 13, after V lost 4 bases and J lost 3 bases.

The chain couples TRBV13 to TRBJ2-5; 11 bases are a match to TRBD1. V lost 4 bases, J lost 5 bases, and 6 bases stayed unmatched. The CDR3 runs 15 residues. From germline, CDR1 is PRHDT and CDR2 FYEKMQ (reference sequence). Here the CDR3 DNA reads TGTGCCAGCAGCTGGACAGGGGGCGCCGGGGAGACCCAGTACTTC. Protein sequence: CASSWTGGAGETQYF.

This chain connects TRBV2 to TRBJ1-1, with 7 bases fitting TRBD1. The CDR3 is made up of 13 amino acids. V lost 6 bases, J lost 7 bases, and 8 bases stayed unmatched. From germline, CDR1 is SNHLY and CDR2 FYNNEI. The CDR3, as DNA: TGTGCCAGCAGAGCCGACAGGGTTGGTGAAGCTTTCTTT. Its protein is CASRADRVGEAFF.

V and J are TRBV2 and TRBJ1-2; no definite D call. V dropped 4 bases and J dropped 7 bases, with 7 bases sitting between them. The CDR3 loop spans 11 amino acids. In germline, CDR1 is SNHLY, CDR2 FYNNEI. CDR3 sequence (DNA): TGTGCCAGCAGTGCACCGCCTGGCTACACCTTC. It translates to CASSAPPGYTF.

CDR3 DNA: TGTGCCAGCAGAGGACAGGGGGGAAGATCCTACGAGCAGTACTTC. This codes for CASRGQGGRSYEQYF. The chain couples TRBV6-6 to TRBJ2-7; 10 nucleotides line up with TRBD1. The CDR3 sequence is 15 residues long. CDR1 MNHNY and CDR2 SVGAGI come from the germline V gene (reference sequence). The J segment lost 1 base and the V segment lost 6 bases, leaving 6 bases of the junction unmatched.

The CDR3: CATSRSISKPGQGKSDTQYF. CDR3 nucleotide sequence: TGTGCCACCAGCAGATCAATATCCAAACCGGGACAGGGGAAGTCAGATACGCAGTATTTT. The chain links TRBV15 to TRBJ2-3; TRBD1 matches at 10 bases. V was clipped by 2 bases and J by 4 bases; unmatched bases: 18. The length of the CDR3 is 20 residues. Germline assignment: CDR1 LNHNV and CDR2 YYDKDF (reference sequence).

The chain employs TRBV2 and TRBJ2-2, with 9 bases identical to TRBD1. The trim removed 6 bases at V and 3 bases at J, leaving 2 bases unmatched. The CDR3 is 14 residues long. Germline CDR1 and CDR2: SNHLY and FYNNEI. The CDR3 sequence is CASRNRGHTGELFF. CDR3 bases: TGTGCCAGCAGGAACAGGGGGCACACCGGGGAGCTGTTTTTT.

This chain uses TRBV27 with TRBJ2-6; 7 nucleotides line up with TRBD1. Unmatched junction bases numbered 10, after V lost 5 bases and J lost 0 bases. Looked up from germline, CDR1 is MNHEY and CDR2 is SMNVEV (reference sequence). The CDR3 runs 18 residues. The CDR3 reads CASSPRGTAFSGANVLTF. For the CDR3, the DNA is TGTGCCAGCAGTCCCCGAGGGACAGCTTTCTCTGGGGCCAACGTCCTGACTTTC. Drawing the rest from reference TRBV27 and TRBJ2-6, the complete variable domain is EAQVTQNPRYLITVTGKKLTVTCSQNMNHEYMSWYRQDPGLGLRQIYYSMNVEVTDKGDVPEGYKVSRKEKRNFPLILESPSPNQTSLYFCASSPRGTAFSGANVLTFGAGSRLTVL.

This clone was counted a single time. CDR3 coding DNA: TGTGCCAGCAGTGAAAGAGGCCTAGCGAACACAGATACGCAGTATTTT. Protein sequence: CASSERGLANTDTQYF. This chain connects TRBV2 to TRBJ2-3, with D tentatively TRBD2 (6 bases). This CDR3 region has 16 residues. Trimming cost V 2 bases and J 2 bases, with 14 bases left between them. CDR1 and CDR2 from the germline V gene are SNHLY and FYNNEI.

This chain uses TRBV28 with TRBJ1-6; D uncertain. The CDR3 has 15 residues. Looked up from germline, CDR1 is MDHEN and CDR2 is SYDVKM. Trimming removed 3 bases from V and 0 bases from J, with 6 bases in between. The CDR3 coding sequence is TGTGCCAGCAGTTTGCAGAGCTCCTATAATTCACCCCTCCACTTT. Residues: CASSLQSSYNSPLHF.

The V call is TRBV28, the J call TRBJ1-1; D is undetermined. Per the germline V gene, CDR1 is MDHEN and CDR2 is SYDVKM. This CDR3 is 12 amino acids long. V was cut by 5 bases and J by 7 bases, with 11 bases left in between. CDR3 nucleotides: TGTGCCAGCAGTCCCCATTTAGGTGAAGCTTTCTTT. Translation gives CASSPHLGEAFF.

As for this clone: Distinct nucleotide sequences in the sample also encode this CDR3. This chain joins TRBV5-1 and TRBJ2-2; 8 positions agree with TRBD2. This CDR3 comprises 16 residues. The V and J ends lost 0 bases and 0 bases, in that order; junction bases with no gene match: 1. Germline lookup yields CDR1 SGHRS and CDR2 YFSETQ. The CDR3, as DNA: TGCGCCAGCAGCTTGGTAGCGGGGACGAACACCGGGGAGCTGTTTTTT. Its protein product is CASSLVAGTNTGELFF.

The genes are TRBV5-1 and TRBJ1-6; no reliable D call. CDR3 length equals 13 residues. Per the germline V gene, CDR1 is SGHRS and CDR2 is YFSETQ. V dropped 5 bases and J dropped 5 bases, with 8 bases sitting between them. CDR3 amino acids: CASRADDNSPLHF. CDR3 DNA: TGCGCCAGCAGGGCAGATGATAATTCACCCCTCCACTTT.

CDR3 sequence: CASRPSSGGETQYF. The CDR3 nucleotides are TGTGCCAGCAGACCCTCCAGTGGGGGAGAGACCCAGTACTTC. The gene calls are TRBV6-6 and TRBJ2-5; D may be TRBD1 or TRBD2 (5 bases each). The CDR3 sequence is 14 residues long. V lost 6 bases and J 4 bases, leaving 15 bases between the germline ends. CDR1 is MNHNY, CDR2 SVGAGI, per germline (reference sequence).

This clone showed up just a few times. The sample contains more than one DNA sequence encoding this CDR3. The gene calls are TRBV7-9 and TRBJ2-7, with D unclear. The CDR3 loop spans 12 amino acids. Trimming pared 1 base from V and 7 bases from J, leaving 8 bases between. Germline V CDR1 and CDR2: SEHNR, FQNEAQ (reference sequence). The CDR3 reads CASSLEVGEQYF. CDR3 in DNA: TGTGCCAGCAGCTTAGAGGTGGGAGAGCAGTACTTC.

The chain is built from TRBV4-1 and TRBJ2-7, with a weak D call TRBD1 (6 bases). The V end lost 2 bases, the J end lost 2 bases, and 16 bases lay between the germline ends. CDR3 length: 16 amino acids. The germline V gene has CDR1 MGHRA and CDR2 YSYEKL. The CDR3 nucleotides are TGCGCCAGCAGCCAAAGGGGGTTCGGGACAACCTACGAGCAGTACTTC. Amino acid sequence: CASSQRGFGTTYEQYF.

This chain uses TRBV5-8 with TRBJ1-5; TRBD1 matches at 8 bases. Germline values: CDR1 SGHTS, CDR2 YDEGEE. Germline trimming cut 3 bases from V and 5 bases from J; bases unmatched to any gene: 7. This CDR3 comprises 15 residues. CDR3 sequence: CASSSDRGTDQPQHF. The CDR3 DNA reads as TGTGCCAGCAGCTCCGACAGGGGTACGGATCAGCCCCAGCATTTT.

The chain is built from TRBV4-1 and TRBJ2-7; D is ambiguous. The germline CDR1 and CDR2 sequences are MGHRA and YSYEKL. V lost 4 bases and J 7 bases, leaving 17 bases between the germline ends. The length of the CDR3 is 14 residues. CDR3 amino acids: CASSPASVFIEQYF. CDR3 nucleotide sequence: TGCGCCAGCAGCCCCGCGTCCGTATTCATAGAGCAGTACTTC.

The chain recombines TRBV18 with TRBJ1-1, with D perhaps TRBD1 (5 bases). V was cut by 3 bases and J by 4 bases, with 18 bases left in between. The germline V gene encodes CDR1 KGHSH and CDR2 LQKENI. This CDR3 has 16 residues. CDR3 nucleotides: TGTGCCAGCTCACCTATAATAGTGACGGGGGTCACTGAAGCTTTCTTT. Its translation is CASSPIIVTGVTEAFF. The full variable domain, rest sourced from reference TRBV18 and TRBJ1-1, is NAGVMQNPRHLVRRRGQEARLRCSPMKGHSHVYWYRQLPEEGLKFMVYLQKENIIDESGMPKERFSAEFPKEGPSILRIQQVVRGDSAAYFCASSPIIVTGVTEAFFGQGTRLTVV.

This chain uses TRBV28 with TRBJ2-7; D may be TRBD2 (5 bases). The germline CDR1 and CDR2 sequences are MDHEN and SYDVKM. V was trimmed by 3 bases and J by 7 bases, leaving 10 bases between them. The CDR3 is 12 amino acids. In DNA form, the CDR3 reads TGTGCCAGCAGTTTTGTGACGGGAGAGCAGTACTTC. Translating gives CASSFVTGEQYF.

V usage is TRBV5-1 and J usage is TRBJ2-2; the D gene is possibly TRBD1 (6 bases). V shed 6 bases and J shed 1 base, with 10 bases lying between them. CDR1 is SGHRS, CDR2 YFSETQ, per germline. This CDR3 contains 14 residues. Here the CDR3 reads CASKGQMNTGELFF. The CDR3 region has the DNA TGCGCCAGCAAAGGACAGATGAACACCGGGGAGCTGTTTTTT.

V usage is TRBV10-1 and J usage is TRBJ2-2; 7 bases agree with TRBD2. The germline V gene encodes CDR1 WNHNN and CDR2 SYGVQD (reference sequence). This CDR3 spans 13 amino acids. The DNA for the CDR3 is TGCGCGCCCCTAGCGGAAAACACCGGGGAGCTGTTTTTT. This sequence encodes CAPLAENTGELFF.

This chain joins TRBV19 and TRBJ2-2; tentative D call: TRBD1 (5 bases). This CDR3 contains 13 residues. Germline CDR1 LNHDA, CDR2 SQIVND (reference sequence). V lost 4 bases and J lost 7, with 10 bases in between. The CDR3: CASSTQGVGELFF. Written as DNA, the CDR3 is TGTGCCAGTAGTACCCAGGGCGTCGGGGAGCTGTTTTTT.

The rearrangement uses TRBV28 and TRBJ1-5; 7 bases fit TRBD1. V gave up 9 bases and J gave up 6 bases; unmatched junction bases: 14. The CDR3 is made up of 15 amino acids. Germline V gene data show CDR1 as MDHEN and CDR2 as SYDVKM. CDR3 coding DNA: TGTGCCAGTCGAAAAGGAGGGGGCGGTGGTCAGCCCCAGCATTTT. As protein: CASRKGGGGGQPQHF.

This clone was found once. J is TRBJ2-1 and V is TRBV11-2; TRBD2 is a possible D gene (6 bases). Germline V lookup: CDR1 SGHAT, CDR2 FQNNGV. The CDR3 extends over 17 amino acids. Deletions cut 4 bases from V and 10 bases from J, with 26 bases between. CDR3 protein: CASSSARRGPRLEEQFF. The CDR3 DNA reads as TGTGCCAGCAGCTCCGCGCGGAGGGGCCCCCGGCTAGAGGAGCAGTTCTTC.

The chain employs TRBV28 and TRBJ1-2; D remains unclear. CDR3 length: 13 amino acids. The germline CDR1 and CDR2 sequences are MDHEN and SYDVKM. The V end lost 3 bases, the J end lost 8 bases, and 13 bases lay between the germline ends. CDR3 amino acids: CASSLTRMGGYTF. For the CDR3, the DNA is TGTGCCAGCAGTTTGACCAGGATGGGCGGCTACACCTTC.

This clone was observed a few times. Other DNA sequences from this sample encode an identical CDR3 as well. The chain employs TRBV28 and TRBJ1-2, with D tentatively TRBD1 (5 bases). CDR1 MDHEN and CDR2 SYDVKM come from the germline V gene. The ends were cut back, 3 bases at V and 7 bases at J, with 9 bases in the middle. The CDR3 has 12 residues. CDR3: CASSLGGGGYTF. The CDR3 DNA reads as TGTGCCAGCAGTTTGGGCGGGGGTGGCTACACCTTC.

V gene TRBV28 combines with J gene TRBJ1-1, with 8 bases that match TRBD1. This CDR3 contains 16 residues. V was pared by 5 bases and J by 1 base, with 9 bases of the junction left unmatched. CDR1 MDHEN and CDR2 SYDVKM come from the germline V gene. CDR3 sequence reads: CASSSLGQGANTEAFF. The CDR3 coding sequence is TGTGCCAGCAGTAGCCTTGGGCAGGGGGCGAACACTGAAGCTTTCTTT.

The V call is TRBV28, the J call TRBJ1-2, with D possibly matching TRBD1 (6 bases). This CDR3 has 14 residues. In germline, CDR1 is MDHEN, CDR2 SYDVKM. Trimming left V 5 bases short and J 8 bases short, with 18 bases between. In nucleotides, the CDR3 is TGTGCCAGCAGTGAAGTTGGGGGGGCGCCGGGCTACACCTTC. This codes for CASSEVGGAPGYTF.

The rearrangement links TRBV6-6 to TRBJ2-7, with D perhaps matching TRBD1 (5 bases). The CDR3 has 15 amino acids. Trimming took off 2 bases at V and 2 bases at J, with 13 bases between the two ends. CDR1 and CDR2 (germline): MNHNY, SVGAGI (reference sequence). The CDR3 here is CASSYRQGSTYEQYF. The DNA of the CDR3 is TGTGCCAGCAGTTACCGCCAGGGATCGACCTACGAGCAGTACTTC.

V is TRBV5-1 and J is TRBJ2-1; TRBD2 is a possible D gene (6 bases). Germline CDR1 is SGHRS and CDR2 is YFSETQ. V gave up 0 bases and J gave up 10 bases, with 17 bases separating them. The CDR3 loop spans 15 amino acids. In DNA, the CDR3 is TGCGCCAGCAGCTTGGAACGAGCCCGGAGGGGCGAGCAGTTCTTC. Translating gives CASSLERARRGEQFF.